The 6 T cell receptor beta chains reported below all come from one sample, sequenced in a study of blood T cell repertoires in COVID-19. Method: immunoSEQ multiplex PCR; TCRdb's copy keeps in-frame clones and lacks some. The profile shows 150,000 to 200,000 clones, 65% to 85% of them singletons. The source material was PBMCs or T cells enriched from blood (not recorded which). These receptors all stem from a woman in her fifties or sixties who had recovered from COVID-19.

The CDR3 nucleotides are TGTGCCAGCAGTTCGGACAGGGGTCAGCCCCAGCATTTT. This gives the protein CASSSDRGQPQHF. The chain joins TRBV27 to TRBJ1-5, with TRBD1 matching over 9 bases. Germline lookup yields CDR1 MNHEY and CDR2 SMNVEV (reference sequence). CDR3 length: 13 amino acids. After removal of 4 bases from V and 6 bases from J, the junction contained 1 base not matched to a gene.

The rearrangement uses TRBV6-2 or TRBV6-3 and TRBJ1-2; D unresolved. The V gene's germline CDR1 is MNHEY and CDR2 SVGEGT. V lost 2 bases to trimming and J lost 8 bases, with 12 bases between them. This CDR3 region has 13 residues. CDR3 protein: CASSYVAGLGYTF. The CDR3 bases are TGTGCCAGCAGTTACGTCGCTGGGCTCGGCTACACCTTC.

There are a few counts of this clone. The chain is built from TRBV5-1 and TRBJ1-1; 7 nucleotides match TRBD1. V gave up 3 bases and J gave up 6 bases; unmatched junction bases: 11. CDR1 is SGHRS, CDR2 YFSETQ, per germline. The CDR3 loop spans 15 amino acids. The CDR3, as DNA: TGCGCCAGCAGCTCCTCAACCACAGGGGAGGCTGAAGCTTTCTTT. Residues: CASSSSTTGEAEAFF.

This clone was detected once. The rearrangement joins TRBV18 to TRBJ1-1, with TRBD1 matching over 7 bases. The germline gives CDR1 KGHSH, CDR2 LQKENI. J was trimmed by 3 bases and V by 0 bases; bases with no gene match: 10. This CDR3 is built from 17 residues. This CDR3 is CASSPPSRGVRDTEAFF. As DNA, the CDR3 is TGTGCCAGCTCACCACCGTCCAGGGGGGTAAGGGACACTGAAGCTTTCTTT.

The chain employs TRBV9 and TRBJ2-3; 7 nucleotides line up with TRBD1. V dropped 4 bases and J dropped 4; count of bases not matched to a gene: 6. Germline V gene data show CDR1 as SGDLS and CDR2 as YYNGEE. The CDR3 has 14 residues. The CDR3 here is CASSRGQFPDTQYF. The DNA of the CDR3 is TGTGCCAGCAGCAGGGGACAGTTTCCAGATACGCAGTATTTT.

This clone came up once. The chain recombines TRBV12-5 with TRBJ1-4, with D uncertain. CDR1 and CDR2 from the germline V gene are LGHNT and FRNRAP. The CDR3 contains 11 residues. Trimming cost V 2 bases and J 12 bases, with 7 bases left between them. The CDR3 region has the DNA TGTGCTAGTGGTTTGTCCCGGGAACTGTTTTTT. It translates to CASGLSRELFF.